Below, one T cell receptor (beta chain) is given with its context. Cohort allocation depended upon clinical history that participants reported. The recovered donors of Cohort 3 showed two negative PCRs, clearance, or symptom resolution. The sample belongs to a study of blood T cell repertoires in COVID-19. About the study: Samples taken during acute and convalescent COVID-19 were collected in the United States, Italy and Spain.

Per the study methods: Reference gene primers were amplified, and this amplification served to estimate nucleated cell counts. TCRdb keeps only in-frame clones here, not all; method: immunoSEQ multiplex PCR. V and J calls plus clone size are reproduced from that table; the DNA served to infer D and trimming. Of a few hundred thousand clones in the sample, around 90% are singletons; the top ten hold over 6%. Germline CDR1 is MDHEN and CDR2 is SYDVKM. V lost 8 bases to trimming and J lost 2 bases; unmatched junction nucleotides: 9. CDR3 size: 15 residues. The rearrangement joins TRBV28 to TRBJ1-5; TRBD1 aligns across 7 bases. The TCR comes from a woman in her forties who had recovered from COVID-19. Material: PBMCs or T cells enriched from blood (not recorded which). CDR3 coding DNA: TGTGCCAGCGACGGGGGTACAGGGGGCAATCAGCCCCAGCATTTT. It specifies CASDGGTGGNQPQHF.